This T cell receptor beta chain was identified in a study of Graves' ophthalmopathy and Graves' hyperthyroidism (dated by TCRdb to 2016 to 2019). Some background on the complete study: Peripheral blood was collected at initial diagnosis, before any treatment. To tell Graves' ophthalmopathy apart from Graves' hyperthyroidism, and to predict which patients would progress to ophthalmopathy, the study relied on TCR beta repertoire signatures. In total, 135 blood samples were TCR-sequenced: some 40 ophthalmopathy, some 80 hyperthyroidism and some 17 hyperthyroidism-to-ophthalmopathy patients. To explore V-J signatures that separate ophthalmopathy from hyperthyroidism, a discovery set of about 100 patients was enrolled, consisting of under 50 with ophthalmopathy and roughly 60 with stable hyperthyroidism. The independent validation cohort included under 20 hyperthyroidism patients plus 17 patients who later progressed from hyperthyroidism to ophthalmopathy. In more than five hyperthyroidism patients, T-cell repertoires of thyroid tissue and blood were compared. Following sample collection, hyperthyroidism patients were given methimazole at a starting dose of 30 mg daily, and ophthalmopathy patients were given high-dose intravenous methylprednisolone. For training and testing, the 100 patients in the discovery cohort were randomly divided in a 7:3 ratio. General conclusions and limits of the study: Sample size was not predetermined statistically, and investigators were not blinded to group allocation. In validation, the model predicted ophthalmopathy progression with over 60% sensitivity and roughly 72% specificity; about a dozen predicted patients were CT-confirmed with GO in a median of about 7.1 months. In cross-validation, the 13-signature model distinguished ophthalmopathy from stable hyperthyroidism with about 87% sensitivity and just under 84% specificity, and in the test set the corresponding values were roughly 80% and 76%. Most of the expanded thyroid clonotypes with a frequency above 0.001 were also detected in blood, and it was suggested that the thyroid immune response may be reflected by blood repertoires.

Patients with ophthalmopathy had moderately to severely active disease, with a Clinical Activity Score of 3 or more, a NOSPECS grade of 4 or more, and a disease duration of less than 3 months. Patients with other autoimmune diseases, uncontrolled infections, pregnancy or lactation were excluded from the study. Diagnosis was based on clinical symptoms, serum thyroxine, TRAb, thyroid ultrasound and orbital computed tomography. Ficoll-Paque density gradient centrifugation was used to isolate PBMCs from about 9.4 ml of fresh peripheral blood. Total RNA was extracted using Trizol reagent, and RNA quality was checked on an Agilent 2100 Bioanalyzer. For repertoire sequencing, TCR beta CDR3 regions were amplified from RNA transcripts. A first-round RT-PCR used HTBI primers with the Qiagen OneStep RT-PCR kit, followed by a second-round multiplex PCR, size selection and purification. Sequencing of the libraries was carried out on an Illumina HiSeq2000 in paired-end mode with 100 bp reads. The original pipeline was this. SOAPnuke was used for read processing, and reads with adapters, uncalled bases, a mean Phred below 15, or no exact constant-primer or identifier match were discarded. COPE v1.2.5 was used to merge high-quality paired reads. Unique nucleotide sequences were defined as clonotypes and aligned to IMGT TRB V, D and J references using MiTCR v1.1. Analysis was restricted to V-J combinations with a frequency above 0.0001, which covered about 99% of repertoires. A TCR clonal expansion and chaos score per V-J combination was defined as the ratio of F50 clonal expansion to chaos observed in the TCRdist matrix. Features were reduced by Welch's t-statistics and random forest to approximately 13 V-J combinations, which fed a naive Bayes classifier. The similarity between thyroid and blood repertoires was quantified using the Morisita-Horn index. TCRdb applied fastp at Q25 and MiXCR to the public reads, then kept only in-frame beta chains. Here each entry gathers all rows of one CDR3 protein and keeps the most common genes and DNA. The V and J calls reflect TCRdb's pipeline rather than the authors' work. Recorded for this sample are more than 150,000 distinct CDR3 sequences; more than 30% of them occurred a single time. The ten largest make up less than 6% of the sample.

Judged by its sample share, this clonotype qualifies as medium-sized (0.01 to 0.1%). Its antigen is currently not known. Per-nucleotide qualities are absent, and no much larger clonotype sits a single base away. Inclusive of the bounding cysteine and phenylalanine, the CDR3 is 13 residues long. Of the read, only the CDR3 DNA is kept; its 39 bases are in frame from base 1. V is reduced by 5 bases and J by 0 bases, leaving a spacing of 7 bases between them. The rearrangement combines TRBV12-3 or TRBV12-4 with TRBJ1-1; the D gene assignment is ambiguous. The TCR originated in a woman aged 40 to 50 with Graves' ophthalmopathy. Donor details come from another sample of the same person, matched by shared clones. Sequenced: peripheral blood. The CDR3 is CASSLGLNTEAFF. The nucleotide sequence reads as follows: TGTGCCAGCAGTCTCGGTCTGAACACTGAAGCTTTCTTT.